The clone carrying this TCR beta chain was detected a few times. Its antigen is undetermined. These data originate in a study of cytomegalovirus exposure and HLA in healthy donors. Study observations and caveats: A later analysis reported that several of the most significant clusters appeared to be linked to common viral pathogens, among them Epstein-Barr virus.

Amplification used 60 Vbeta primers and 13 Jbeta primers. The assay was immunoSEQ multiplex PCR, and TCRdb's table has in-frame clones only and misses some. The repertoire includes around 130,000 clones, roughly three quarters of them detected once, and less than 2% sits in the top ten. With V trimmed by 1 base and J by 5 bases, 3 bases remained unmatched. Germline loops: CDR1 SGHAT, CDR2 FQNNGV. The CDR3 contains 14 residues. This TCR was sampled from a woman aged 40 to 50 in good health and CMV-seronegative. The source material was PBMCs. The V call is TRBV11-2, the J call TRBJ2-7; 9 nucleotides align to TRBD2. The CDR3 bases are TGTGCCAGCAGCTTAGTTAGCGGGAGCGACGAGCAGTACTTC. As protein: CASSLVSGSDEQYF.